Below, 2 T cell receptor beta chains from the same sample are listed, as sequenced in a study of early T cells in non-severe SARS-CoV-2 infection. A single record per CDR3 protein comes from TCRdb applying MiXCR to the 5' RACE reads. The sample records some 81,000 distinct CDR3 sequences, over 9% being singletons. Sample: whole blood. These receptors were taken from an adult who was a healthcare worker with PCR-confirmed SARS-CoV-2 infection or an uninfected control (not recorded which).

The rearrangement joins TRBV28 to TRBJ2-5; D possibly corresponds to TRBD2 (6 bases). The V gene lost 7 bases and the J gene lost 4 bases, with 10 bases spanning the gap. CDR1 is MDHEN, CDR2 SYDVKM, per germline. CDR3 length equals 12 residues. The CDR3 DNA follows: TGTGCCAGCACCATGCGGGGAGAGACCCAGTACTTC. Protein sequence: CASTMRGETQYF.

A few counts support this clonotype. The chain couples TRBV28 to TRBJ1-6; D may be TRBD1 (6 bases). The CDR3 has 15 amino acids. Germline V lookup: CDR1 MDHEN, CDR2 SYDVKM. V lost 5 bases, J lost 5 bases, and 13 bases lay in between. CDR3 loop: CASSNRVGNNSPLHF. The CDR3 bases are TGTGCCAGCAGTAACAGGGTCGGTAATAATTCACCCCTCCACTTT.